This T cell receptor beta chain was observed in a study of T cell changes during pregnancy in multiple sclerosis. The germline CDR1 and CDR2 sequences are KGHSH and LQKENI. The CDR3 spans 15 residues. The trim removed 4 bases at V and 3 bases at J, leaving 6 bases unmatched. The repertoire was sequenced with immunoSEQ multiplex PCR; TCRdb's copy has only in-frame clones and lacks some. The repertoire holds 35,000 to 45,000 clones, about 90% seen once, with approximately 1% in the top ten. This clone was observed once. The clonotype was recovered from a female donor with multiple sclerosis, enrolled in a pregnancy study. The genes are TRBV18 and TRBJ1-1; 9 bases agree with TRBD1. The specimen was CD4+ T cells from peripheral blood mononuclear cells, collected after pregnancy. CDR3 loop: CASSQGQGRHTEAFF. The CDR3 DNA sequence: TGTGCCAGCTCACAGGGACAGGGACGGCACACTGAAGCTTTCTTT.